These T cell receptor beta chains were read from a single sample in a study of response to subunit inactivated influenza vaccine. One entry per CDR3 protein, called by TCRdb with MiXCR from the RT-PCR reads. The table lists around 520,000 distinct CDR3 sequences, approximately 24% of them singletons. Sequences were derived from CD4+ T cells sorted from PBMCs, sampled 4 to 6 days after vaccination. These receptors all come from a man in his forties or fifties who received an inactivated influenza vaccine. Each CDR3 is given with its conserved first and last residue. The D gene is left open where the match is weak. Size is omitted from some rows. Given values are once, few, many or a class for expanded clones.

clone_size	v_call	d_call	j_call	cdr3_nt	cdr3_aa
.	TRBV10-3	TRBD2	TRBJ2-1	TGTGCCATCAGTGAGTCCGCAGGACTAGCGGGGGGGAACAATGAGCAGTTCTTC	CAISESAGLAGGNNEQFF
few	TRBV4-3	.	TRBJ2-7	TGCGCCAGCAGCCCGGGCCTCACTACCTCCTCCTACGAGCAGTACTTC	CASSPGLTTSSYEQYF
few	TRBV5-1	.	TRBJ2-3	TGCGCCAGCAGCTTGGAGGCCCTACGAGCGACGCAGTATTTT	CASSLEALRATQYF
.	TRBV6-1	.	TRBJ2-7	TGTGCCAGCAGTCAAGGGGCTTATAGCTCCTACGAGCAGTACTTC	CASSQGAYSSYEQYF
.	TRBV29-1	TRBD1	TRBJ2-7	TGCAGCGTTTCGACAGGGGGCTCCTACGAGCAGTACTTC	CSVSTGGSYEQYF
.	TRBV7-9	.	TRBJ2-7	TGTGCCAGCAGCTTAGCGCGACTTACCGAGCAGTACTTC	CASSLARLTEQYF
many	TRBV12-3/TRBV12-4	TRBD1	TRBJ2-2	TGTGCCAGCACCCTCCACTCCTGGGACAGGGTGGTCGGGGAGCTGTTTTTT	CASTLHSWDRVVGELFF
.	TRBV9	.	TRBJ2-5	TGTGCCAGCAGCCGGGCCCCCGATAGACAAGAGACCCAGTACTTC	CASSRAPDRQETQYF
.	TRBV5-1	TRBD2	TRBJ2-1	TGCGCCAGCAGCTTGGCCTGGGAGGGTGAGCAGTTCTTC	CASSLAWEGEQFF
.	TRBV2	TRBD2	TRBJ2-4	TGTGCCAGCAGGGGAGCGGGAGCCACGGGAAACATTCAGTACTTC	CASRGAGATGNIQYF
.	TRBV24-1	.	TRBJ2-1	TGTGCCACCAGTAGGACATCTCTTGAGCAGTTCTTC	CATSRTSLEQFF
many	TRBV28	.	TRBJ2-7	TGTGCCAGCATTCGTCGGCTCGGGACGCTCTCCTACGAGCAGTACTTC	CASIRRLGTLSYEQYF
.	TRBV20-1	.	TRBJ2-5	TGCAGTGCTAGGACTGGAGCGGAAGAGACCCAGTACTTC	CSARTGAEETQYF
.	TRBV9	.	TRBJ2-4	TGTGCCAGCAGCGGGGGGACCTCCAAAAACATTCAGTACTTC	CASSGGTSKNIQYF
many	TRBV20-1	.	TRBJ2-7	TGCAGTGCTAGAGTAGGTTGGTCCCCTGGGGGTCAGAACTACGAGCAGTACTTC	CSARVGWSPGGQNYEQYF
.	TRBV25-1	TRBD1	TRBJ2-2	TGTGCCAGCAGTGAATTAGCGGGGACAGGGGAGACCGGGGAGCTGTTTTTT	CASSELAGTGETGELFF
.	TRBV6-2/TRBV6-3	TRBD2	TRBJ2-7	TGTGCCAGCAGTTACGCTAGCGGGGGAACCTACGAGCAGTACTTC	CASSYASGGTYEQYF
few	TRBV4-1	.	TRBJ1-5	TGCGCCAGCAGCCAAGATGTCTCAGGGCCAGGTCAGCCCCAGCATTTT	CASSQDVSGPGQPQHF
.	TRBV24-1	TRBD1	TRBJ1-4	TGTGCCACCAGTGTTGGGACAGGGCTCTTTTTT	CATSVGTGLFF
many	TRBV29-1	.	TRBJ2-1	TGCAGCGTTGGGGGACTCAGAAATGAGCAGTTCTTC	CSVGGLRNEQFF
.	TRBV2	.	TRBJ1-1	TGTGCCAGCAGTGAAGCGGGTATGAGGTCCACTGAAGCTTTCTTT	CASSEAGMRSTEAFF
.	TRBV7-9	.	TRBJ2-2	TGTGCCAGCACCCGGACGGGTCGCACCGGGGAGCTGTTTTTT	CASTRTGRTGELFF
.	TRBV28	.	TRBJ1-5	TGTGCCAGCAGTGAAAACAGGGACCAGCCCCAGCATTTT	CASSENRDQPQHF
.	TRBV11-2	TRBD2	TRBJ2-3	TGTGCCAGCAGCTTGGGAGCGGGACCCTTTCTCGGTACGCAGTATTTT	CASSLGAGPFLGTQYF
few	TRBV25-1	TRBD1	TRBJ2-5	TGTGCCAGCAGTGAAGGGGGACAGGGACAAGAGACCCAGTACTTC	CASSEGGQGQETQYF
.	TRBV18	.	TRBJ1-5	TGTGCCAGCTCACCAGGGACCGGTCCTAGCAATCAGCCCCAGCATTTT	CASSPGTGPSNQPQHF
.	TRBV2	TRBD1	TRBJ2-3	TGTGCCAGTAACGCAGGGGGCCGTACAGATACGCAGTATTTT	CASNAGGRTDTQYF
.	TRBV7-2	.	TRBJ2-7	TGTGCCAGCAGCCTCCATTTCGAGCAGTACTTC	CASSLHFEQYF
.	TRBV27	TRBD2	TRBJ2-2	TGTGCCAGCAGTTTAAGAATAGCGGGAGTTTCCGGGGAGCTGTTTTTT	CASSLRIAGVSGELFF
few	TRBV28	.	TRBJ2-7	TGTGCCAGCAGTTTACCTAGGTGGGAGCAGTACTTC	CASSLPRWEQYF
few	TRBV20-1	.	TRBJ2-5	TGCAGCGCCCCAGGGGGGGGTCAGACCCAGTACTTC	CSAPGGGQTQYF
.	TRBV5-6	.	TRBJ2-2	TGTGCCAGCAGCTTGATGTCGGGTACCGGGGAGCTGTTTTTT	CASSLMSGTGELFF
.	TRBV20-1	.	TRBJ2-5	TGCAGTGCTAATGTCCCTCCCGGAGTAAAAGAGACCCAGTACTTC	CSANVPPGVKETQYF
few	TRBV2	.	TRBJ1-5	TGTGCCAGCAGTGACCGAAGCAATCAGCCCCAGCATTTT	CASSDRSNQPQHF
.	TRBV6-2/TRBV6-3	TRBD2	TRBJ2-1	TGTGCCAGCAGTTACGGGACTAGCGCGCACAATGAGCAGTTCTTC	CASSYGTSAHNEQFF
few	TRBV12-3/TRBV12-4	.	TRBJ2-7	TGTGCCAGCAGTTTAAACCTCGGTCACAGTCTCCTTTCCTTC	CASSLNLGHSLLSF
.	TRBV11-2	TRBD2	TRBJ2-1	TGTGCCAGCAGCTCTTCTAGCGGGAACAATGAGCAGTTCTTC	CASSSSSGNNEQFF
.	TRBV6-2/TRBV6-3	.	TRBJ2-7	TGTGCCAGCAGTTACCGCCAGGGCATCCCCCACGAGCAGTACTTC	CASSYRQGIPHEQYF
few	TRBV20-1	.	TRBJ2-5	TGCAGTGCTAGATTTCGGCTGGCTGCCAAAACAGAGACCCAGTACTTC	CSARFRLAAKTETQYF
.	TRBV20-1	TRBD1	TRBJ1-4	TGCAGTGCGAAACAGGGGGCTAATGAAAAACTGTTTTTT	CSAKQGANEKLFF
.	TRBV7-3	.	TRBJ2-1	TGTGCCAGCAGCTTAAACGGCGGGCGTTACAATGAGCAGTTCTTC	CASSLNGGRYNEQFF
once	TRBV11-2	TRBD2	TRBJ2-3	TGTGCCAGCAGCCCCCCCGGGGTGGGACTAGCGGGGGCCAATACGCAGTATTTT	CASSPPGVGLAGANTQYF
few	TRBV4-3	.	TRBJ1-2	TGCGCCAGCAGCCAAGATTCACGGGGTCACTATGGCTACACCTTC	CASSQDSRGHYGYTF
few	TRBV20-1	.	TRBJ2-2	TGCAGTGCTAGGGGGACGAGGAACACCGGGGAGCTGTTTTTT	CSARGTRNTGELFF
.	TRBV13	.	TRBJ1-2	TGTGCCAGCAGCCCTCAAATGAGGTCTGGCTACACCTTC	CASSPQMRSGYTF
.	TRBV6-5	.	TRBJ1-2	TGTGCCAGCAGTTACCTAAAAGGGTACACCGACCACTATGGCTACACCTTC	CASSYLKGYTDHYGYTF